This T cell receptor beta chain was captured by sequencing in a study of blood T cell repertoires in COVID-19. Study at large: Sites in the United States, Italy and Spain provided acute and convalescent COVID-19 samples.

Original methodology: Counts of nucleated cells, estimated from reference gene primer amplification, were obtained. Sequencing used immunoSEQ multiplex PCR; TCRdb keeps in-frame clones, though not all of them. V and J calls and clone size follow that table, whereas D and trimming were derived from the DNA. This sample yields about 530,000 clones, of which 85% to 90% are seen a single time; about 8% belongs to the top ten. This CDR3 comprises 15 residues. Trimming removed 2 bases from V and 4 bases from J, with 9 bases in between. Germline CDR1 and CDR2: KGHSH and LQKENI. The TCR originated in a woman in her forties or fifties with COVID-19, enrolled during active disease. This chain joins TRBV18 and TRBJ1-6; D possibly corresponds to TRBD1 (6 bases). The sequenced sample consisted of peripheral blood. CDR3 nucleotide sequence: TGTGCCAGCTCACCAGACAGGCCTTATAATTCACCCCTCCACTTT. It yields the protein CASSPDRPYNSPLHF.